Listed below are T cell receptor beta chains from one sample, sequenced in a study of blood T cell repertoires in COVID-19. The assay was immunoSEQ multiplex PCR, and TCRdb's table has in-frame clones only and misses some. The sample yields tens of thousands of clones, roughly 83% seen once. The material sequenced was peripheral blood. All receptors come from a man between 25 and 39 years old with COVID-19, enrolled during active disease. Both conserved end residues are part of each CDR3. A D gene is named only where the DNA matches it firmly. For some rows the clone size is stated as once, few or many, or as a class when expanded; others skip it.

d_call j_call clone_size v_call cdr3_aa cdr3_nt
TRBD2 TRBJ2-7 . TRBV11-2 CASSFFPAGNKYEQYF TGTGCCAGCAGCTTTTTCCCAGCGGGGAACAAGTACGAGCAGTACTTC
TRBD2 TRBJ2-1 once TRBV6-1 CASSERLAGVPAEQFF TGTGCCAGCAGTGAACGACTAGCGGGAGTCCCGGCGGAGCAGTTCTTC
TRBD1 TRBJ1-1 . TRBV5-8 CASSWTGMNTEAFF TGTGCCAGCAGCTGGACAGGGATGAACACTGAAGCTTTCTTT
TRBD2 TRBJ2-7 . TRBV5-5 CASRPPLAGGYEQYF TGTGCCAGCAGGCCACCACTAGCGGGTGGATACGAGCAGTACTTC
. TRBJ1-1 . TRBV6-6 CASSLEEGTEAFF TGTGCCAGCAGTCTTGAGGAAGGCACTGAAGCTTTCTTT
. TRBJ1-1 once TRBV4-3 CASSQTRWNTEAFF TGCGCCAGCAGCCAGACAAGATGGAACACTGAAGCTTTCTTT
. TRBJ2-2 . TRBV7-3 CASSFSQDTGELFF TGTGCCAGCAGCTTTTCCCAGGACACCGGGGAGCTGTTTTTT
TRBD2 TRBJ2-5 . TRBV29-1 CSVVTLAGEQETQYF TGCAGCGTTGTTACTCTAGCGGGGGAACAAGAGACCCAGTACTTC
. TRBJ1-2 . TRBV12-3/TRBV12-4 CASSPLPGGYTF TGTGCCAGCAGTCCGCTCCCGGGTGGCTACACCTTC
TRBD2 TRBJ2-1 . TRBV27 CASSRIAGTANEQFF TGTGCCAGCAGCCGAATAGCGGGTACAGCGAATGAGCAGTTCTTC
. TRBJ2-2 . TRBV5-5 CASSGGGYNGELFF TGTGCCAGCAGCGGCGGAGGGTATAACGGGGAGCTGTTTTTT
TRBD1 TRBJ1-2 . TRBV6-5 CASSYQTGGRGYTF TGTGCCAGCAGTTATCAGACAGGGGGCCGCGGCTACACCTTC
. TRBJ2-3 . TRBV27 CASSTPTDTQYF TGTGCCAGCAGCACTCCCACAGATACGCAGTATTTT
. TRBJ1-3 . TRBV19 CASSIDSVSGNTIYF TGTGCCAGTAGTATAGACAGCGTCTCTGGAAACACCATATATTTT
TRBD1 TRBJ1-1 . TRBV4-2 CASSPRDRGGNTEAFF TGTGCCAGCAGCCCCCGGGACAGGGGGGGGAACACTGAAGCTTTCTTT
TRBD1 TRBJ2-2 . TRBV6-4 CASSVGTGDTGELFF TGTGCCAGCAGTGTCGGGACAGGGGACACCGGGGAGCTGTTTTTT
TRBD2 TRBJ2-3 . TRBV5-1 CASSTSGTSGRITTDTQYF TGCGCCAGCAGCACCAGCGGGACTAGCGGGAGGATAACCACAGATACGCAGTATTTT
TRBD2 TRBJ2-5 once TRBV13 CASSLGGAGGRETQYF TGTGCCAGCAGCTTAGGCGGAGCGGGAGGGAGAGAGACCCAGTACTTC
. TRBJ1-2 . TRBV19 CASSQSMGYGYTF TGTGCCAGTTCACAGAGCATGGGTTACGGCTACACCTTC
. TRBJ1-5 . TRBV28 CASSLVGQRNQPQHF TGTGCCAGCAGTTTGGTTGGGCAGCGCAATCAGCCCCAGCATTTT
TRBD1 TRBJ2-2 . TRBV12-3/TRBV12-4 CASGDRDHGELFF TGTGCCAGTGGGGACAGGGATCACGGGGAGCTGTTTTTT
. TRBJ1-3 . TRBV7-9 CAHERSSGNTIYF TGTGCCCACGAGAGGAGCTCTGGAAACACCATATATTTT
. TRBJ2-7 . TRBV28 CASSLRYEQYF TGTGCCAGCAGTTTACGCTACGAGCAGTACTTC
TRBD2 TRBJ2-1 . TRBV2 CARNDPVAGASHNEQFF TGTGCCAGAAACGATCCCGTGGCGGGAGCCTCTCACAATGAGCAGTTCTTC
TRBD2 TRBJ2-6 . TRBV18 CASSPTLGGAVSGANVLTF TGTGCCAGCTCACCAACTTTGGGAGGGGCGGTCTCTGGGGCCAACGTCCTGACTTTC
TRBD2 TRBJ2-7 once TRBV11-3 CASSLLSGRRAYEQYF TGTGCCAGCAGCTTACTTAGCGGGAGAAGGGCCTACGAGCAGTACTTC
TRBD1 TRBJ1-1 . TRBV10-2 CASRGQMNTEAFF TGCGCCAGCAGGGGACAGATGAACACTGAAGCTTTCTTT
. TRBJ1-5 . TRBV28 CASSLEGGGQPQHF TGTGCCAGCAGTTTAGAAGGGGGAGGGCAGCCCCAGCATTTT
. TRBJ2-7 . TRBV28 CASSPAGSISYEQYF TGTGCCAGCAGCCCTGCGGGGTCGATCTCCTACGAGCAGTACTTC
TRBD2 TRBJ2-7 few TRBV7-2 CASSLGSGSLLYEQYF TGTGCCAGCAGCTTAGGTAGCGGGAGTCTACTATACGAGCAGTACTTC
. TRBJ1-1 . TRBV19 CASSISVTGFRTEAFF TGTGCCAGTAGTATTTCCGTCACAGGGTTTCGCACTGAAGCTTTCTTT
TRBD2 TRBJ2-1 . TRBV4-3 CASSQRLAGYSEQFF TGCGCCAGCAGCCAAAGGCTAGCGGGATACAGTGAGCAGTTCTTC
. TRBJ2-3 . TRBV7-3 CASSSGMSPDTQYF TGTGCCAGCAGCTCAGGGATGTCCCCAGATACGCAGTATTTT
. TRBJ1-6 once TRBV7-2 CASTYLTPGQNFLHF TGTGCCAGCACTTACTTGACACCTGGACAGAACTTTCTCCACTTT
. TRBJ2-1 . TRBV7-6 CASSLMVAPGNEQFF TGTGCCAGCAGCTTAATGGTAGCCCCCGGGAATGAGCAGTTCTTC
TRBD1 TRBJ1-1 . TRBV10-3 CAIRGQGANAEAFF TGTGCCATCAGAGGACAGGGGGCTAATGCTGAAGCTTTCTTT
. TRBJ1-1 . TRBV18 CASSKVEGNTEAFF TGTGCCAGCTCAAAGGTCGAGGGGAACACTGAAGCTTTCTTT
TRBD1 TRBJ2-3 . TRBV28 CARTGFAITQYF TGTGCCAGGACAGGGTTTGCCATAACGCAGTATTTT
. TRBJ2-7 . TRBV24-1 CATAVAVSYEQYF TGTGCCACCGCAGTCGCGGTCTCCTACGAGCAGTACTTC
. TRBJ2-3 . TRBV6-5 CASRFESDTQYF TGTGCCAGCAGATTCGAGTCAGATACGCAGTATTTT
TRBD2 TRBJ2-7 . TRBV2 CASKTSGLLYEQYF TGTGCCAGTAAGACTAGCGGGCTCCTCTACGAGCAGTACTTC